Listed here are 25 T cell receptor beta chains from one sample, sequenced in a study of blood T cell repertoires in COVID-19. The assay was immunoSEQ multiplex PCR, and TCRdb's table has in-frame clones only and misses some. The sample has 140,000 to 150,000 clones, about nine tenths seen once. The sample comprised peripheral blood. The receptors stem from a human donor in a cohort sampled during active COVID-19.

The chain is built from TRBV14 and TRBJ2-5, with D possibly TRBD2 on 6 matching bases. The CDR3 sequence is 15 residues long. Deletions cut 1 base from V and 4 bases from J, with 13 bases between. Germline-derived CDR1 and CDR2 are SGHDN and FVKESK. In nucleotides, the CDR3 is TGTGCCAGCAGCCAAGTTACGGGGGTAGGAGAGACCCAGTACTTC. This encodes CASSQVTGVGETQYF.

The chain couples TRBV11-2 to TRBJ2-7; D is perhaps TRBD1 (7 bases). Trimming removed 4 bases from V and 3 bases from J, with 13 bases in between. This CDR3 comprises 14 residues. Looked up from germline, CDR1 is SGHAT and CDR2 is FQNNGV. The CDR3 region has the DNA TGTGCCAGCAGCTCGGGAGACAGGGTCTACGAGCAGTACTTC. Its translation: CASSSGDRVYEQYF. Complete variable domain (other parts from reference TRBV11-2 and TRBJ2-7): EAGVAQSPRYKIIEKRQSVAFWCNPISGHATLYWYQQILGQGPKLLIQFQNNGVVDDSQLPKDRFSAERLKGVDSTLKIQPAKLEDSAVYLCASSSGDRVYEQYFGPGTRLTVT.

The chain uses TRBV4-2 and TRBJ2-3; 9 bases map to TRBD2. Germline CDR1 and CDR2: LGHNA and YNFKEQ. CDR3 size: 16 residues. J was trimmed by 4 bases and V by 2 bases; bases with no gene match: 7. This CDR3 is CASSQYPSGASDTQYF. The CDR3 DNA reads as TGTGCCAGCAGCCAATACCCTAGCGGGGCATCAGATACGCAGTATTTT.

This chain links TRBV7-9 with TRBJ2-7; no firm D call. From germline, CDR1 is SEHNR and CDR2 FQNEAQ (reference sequence). This CDR3 is built from 13 residues. The ends were cut back, 4 bases at V and 4 bases at J, with 11 bases in the middle. In DNA, the CDR3 is TGTGCCAGCAGCTCCGCAGGCATTTACGAGCAGTACTTC. This translates into CASSSAGIYEQYF.

This clone appeared once. The CDR3 DNA sequence: TGTGCCAGCAGCCAAGTCCGGGGTCGGGGGGATACGCAGTATTTT. Encoded protein: CASSQVRGRGDTQYF. This chain connects TRBV14 to TRBJ2-3; perhaps TRBD2 as D (6 bases). The CDR3 covers 15 residues. Per the germline V gene, CDR1 is SGHDN and CDR2 is FVKESK. V was trimmed by 1 base and J by 6 bases, leaving 14 bases between them.

The rearrangement uses TRBV6-5 and TRBJ1-1; TRBD1 agrees at 7 bases. The germline V gene has CDR1 MNHEY and CDR2 SVGAGI. The CDR3 totals 13 residues. Germline trimming cut 6 bases from V and 5 bases from J; bases unmatched to any gene: 6. The chain's CDR3 is CASSRGAQTEAFF. The CDR3 DNA is TGTGCCAGCAGCAGGGGGGCGCAGACTGAAGCTTTCTTT.

The chain links TRBV19 to TRBJ2-1; 9 nucleotides align to TRBD2. CDR1 and CDR2 from the germline V gene are LNHDA and SQIVND (reference sequence). The V and J ends lost 1 base and 10 bases, in that order; junction bases with no gene match: 8. There are 15 residues in the CDR3. CDR3 nucleotide sequence: TGTGCCAGTAGTATAGGTAGAGCCGGGACTAGCGAGCAGTTCTTC. It translates to CASSIGRAGTSEQFF.

The rearrangement uses TRBV2 and TRBJ2-3, with D tentatively TRBD1 (5 bases). Germline assignment: CDR1 SNHLY and CDR2 FYNNEI. The CDR3 consists of 15 residues. V was cut by 10 bases and J by 0 bases, with 17 bases left in between. DNA for the CDR3: TGTGCCACCCGGTCAGGGCTAGTGAGCACAGATACGCAGTATTTT. Amino acid sequence: CATRSGLVSTDTQYF. The full variable domain, in which reference TRBV2 and TRBJ2-3 provide the parts outside the CDR3, is EPEVTQTPSHQVTQMGQEVILRCVPISNHLYFYWYRQILGQKVEFLVSFYNNEISEKSEIFDDQFSVERPDGSNFTLKIRSTKLEDSAMYFCATRSGLVSTDTQYFGPGTRLTVL.

The chain is built from TRBV24-1 and TRBJ1-2, with TRBD1 matching 10 bases. From germline, CDR1 is KGHDR and CDR2 SFDVKD. After removal of 3 bases from V and 4 bases from J, the junction contained 7 bases not matched to a gene. The CDR3 is 16 amino acids. The chain's CDR3 is CATSDPRDRGGYGYTF. In nucleotides, the CDR3 is TGTGCCACCAGTGATCCCCGGGACAGGGGCGGCTATGGCTACACCTTC.

V usage is TRBV28 and J usage is TRBJ2-3, with a weak D call TRBD1 (5 bases). The CDR3 has 12 amino acids. V lost 7 bases and J lost 4, with 9 bases in between. CDR1 and CDR2 from the germline V gene are MDHEN and SYDVKM. DNA for the CDR3: TGTGCCAGCACAGGGTTCCCAGATACGCAGTATTTT. Residues: CASTGFPDTQYF.

J is TRBJ2-7 and V is TRBV10-3; 9 positions match TRBD2. The trim removed 5 bases at V and 2 bases at J, leaving 4 bases unmatched. Germline V gene sequence: CDR1 ENHRY, CDR2 SYGVKD. The CDR3 is 14 amino acids. In DNA form, the CDR3 reads TGTGCCATCAGTAGTAGCGGGAGCACCTACGAGCAGTACTTC. As protein: CAISSSGSTYEQYF.

The chain combines TRBV28 with TRBJ2-3; TRBD2 matches 11 bases. The CDR3 runs 16 residues. CDR1 is MDHEN and CDR2 is SYDVKM in the germline V gene. The V and J ends lost 3 bases and 3 bases, in that order; junction bases with no gene match: 5. CDR3 region: CASSFVAGGYTDTQYF. CDR3 coding DNA: TGTGCCAGCAGTTTTGTAGCGGGAGGGTATACAGATACGCAGTATTTT.

The V and J genes are TRBV5-1 and TRBJ2-4; 14 nucleotides agree with TRBD2. V gave up 1 base and J gave up 5 bases; unmatched junction bases: 5. This CDR3 region has 17 residues. Germline V gives CDR1 SGHRS, CDR2 YFSETQ. DNA of the CDR3: TGCGCCAGCAGCTTGTCTCCGACTAGCGGGGGGGAAAACATTCAGTACTTC. Residues: CASSLSPTSGGENIQYF.

This rearrangement joins TRBV9 to TRBJ2-1; 7 nucleotides match TRBD1. This CDR3 region has 16 residues. With 2 bases clipped from V and 0 bases from J, the junction kept 5 bases outside the gene matches. Germline CDR1 is SGDLS and CDR2 is YYNGEE. In DNA form, the CDR3 reads TGTGCCAGCAGCGTCACTTCAGGGGGCTCCTACAATGAGCAGTTCTTC. Protein: CASSVTSGGSYNEQFF.

The chain employs TRBV6-2 or TRBV6-3 and TRBJ2-2; TRBD2 matches 9 bases. The CDR3 length is 19 residues. The V segment lost 0 bases and the J segment 4 bases; nucleotides outside the gene matches: 12. Germline V gene lookup returns CDR1 MNHEY and CDR2 SVGEGT. The chain's CDR3 is CASSYSIRASGAVTGELFF. Here the CDR3 DNA reads TGTGCCAGCAGTTACTCGATCAGGGCTAGCGGGGCTGTCACCGGGGAGCTGTTTTTT.

V usage is TRBV24-1 and J usage is TRBJ1-5, with D possibly being TRBD1 (6 bases). Trimming shortened V by 3 bases and J by 3 bases, and 14 bases separated the two germline ends. CDR1 and CDR2 (germline): KGHDR, SFDVKD. This CDR3 has 16 amino acids. CDR3 in DNA: TGTGCCACCAGTGATGGACGAAGGGGGACCAATCAGCCCCAGCATTTT. Its translation is CATSDGRRGTNQPQHF.

This chain connects TRBV5-1 to TRBJ2-1; TRBD2 matches at 10 bases. This CDR3 comprises 16 residues. Germline V gene sequence: CDR1 SGHRS, CDR2 YFSETQ. Trimming cost V 0 bases and J 8 bases; bases outside gene matches: 8. The CDR3 DNA sequence: TGCGCCAGCAGCTTGGCCCTAGCGGGAGTCCCGGATGAGCAGTTCTTC. This encodes CASSLALAGVPDEQFF. Drawing the rest from reference TRBV5-1 and TRBJ2-1, the complete variable domain is KAGVTQTPRYLIKTRGQQVTLSCSPISGHRSVSWYQQTPGQGLQFLFEYFSETQRNKGNFPGRFSGRQFSNSRSEMNVSTLELGDSALYLCASSLALAGVPDEQFFGPGTRLTVL.

This sequence joins TRBV29-1 and TRBJ2-1, with 9 bases lining up with TRBD1. This CDR3 is 16 amino acids long. Germline CDR1 SQVTM, CDR2 ANQGSEA. The trim removed 4 bases at V and 2 bases at J, leaving 9 bases unmatched. CDR3 region: CSVVSDRGDTYNEQFF. Written as DNA, the CDR3 is TGCAGCGTTGTTTCGGACAGGGGAGACACCTACAATGAGCAGTTCTTC.

The rearrangement uses TRBV30 and TRBJ1-1; D not certain. The ends were cut back, 3 bases at V and 1 base at J, with 12 bases in the middle. The CDR3 extends over 14 amino acids. Germline values: CDR1 GTSNPN, CDR2 SVGIG (reference sequence). The CDR3 bases are TGTGCCTGGAGGGCGGGCCGGGCGAACACTGAAGCTTTCTTT. As protein: CAWRAGRANTEAFF.

This clone has just a few counts. The V and J genes are TRBV3-1 (or the pseudogene TRBV3-2) and TRBJ2-7; D is unclear. Germline lookup yields CDR1 LGHDT and CDR2 YNNKEL (reference sequence). The CDR3 is 15 amino acids. V dropped 1 base and J dropped 6 bases, with 16 bases sitting between them. CDR3 region: CASSQVVPLTGEQYF. The CDR3 DNA is TGTGCCAGCAGCCAAGTCGTACCTCTAACGGGCGAGCAGTACTTC.

The chain links TRBV24-1 to TRBJ2-1; D is perhaps TRBD1 (6 bases). The germline gives CDR1 KGHDR, CDR2 SFDVKD. Trimming removed 7 bases at V and 0 bases at J, with 15 bases between. CDR3 length: 16 amino acids. CDR3 residues: CATSLSGHGSYNEQFF. In nucleotides, the CDR3 is TGTGCCACCAGCCTCTCGGGACACGGCTCCTACAATGAGCAGTTCTTC.

This clone was seen more than once but under ten times. This chain links TRBV27 with TRBJ1-5; D is ambiguous. Germline CDR1 reads MNHEY; CDR2 reads SMNVEV (reference sequence). CDR3 size: 15 residues. Trimming left V 2 bases short and J 4 bases short, with 12 bases between. In DNA, the CDR3 is TGTGCCAGCAGTTTAATGAGCGGGAGTAATCAGCCCCAGCATTTT. Its protein product is CASSLMSGSNQPQHF.

This clone was seen a few times. The CDR3 protein is CASSGNRVRQPQHF. The CDR3 DNA is TGTGCCAGTAGTGGAAACAGGGTACGCCAGCCCCAGCATTTT. The chain employs TRBV19 and TRBJ1-5; the D gene is possibly TRBD1 (6 bases). Per the germline V gene, CDR1 is LNHDA and CDR2 is SQIVND (reference sequence). The CDR3 totals 14 residues. The V and J ends lost 5 bases and 7 bases respectively, with 15 bases between them.

The chain joins TRBV24-1 to TRBJ2-1; D is unclear. Germline CDR1 KGHDR, CDR2 SFDVKD. V lost 3 bases to trimming and J lost 1 base, with 12 bases between them. This CDR3 has 16 residues. CDR3 loop: CATSDSFAVSYNEQFF. The CDR3 bases are TGTGCCACCAGTGATAGTTTTGCGGTTTCCTACAATGAGCAGTTCTTC.

This clone was seen once. The chain combines TRBV7-9 with TRBJ2-1; 7 bases map to TRBD2. Germline CDR1 is SEHNR and CDR2 is FQNEAQ (reference sequence). Trimming removed 5 bases from V and 7 bases from J; junction bases left unmatched: 5. The CDR3 totals 13 residues. The CDR3 coding sequence is TGTGCCAGCAGCCCCATGGGGGGGAATGAGCAGTTCTTC. Amino acids: CASSPMGGNEQFF.